Following are 4 T cell receptor beta chains from one sample sequenced in a study of Ad26.COV2.S vaccination and SARS-CoV-2 variants. Profiling relied on immunoSEQ multiplex PCR, and the TCRdb table lists in-frame clones only, not all of them. The repertoire holds 350,000 to 450,000 clones, around 91% seen once, with under 2% in the top ten. The treatment is: approximately 18 received Ad26.COV2.S at low or high dose, single or two shots; several received placebo; per-sample allocation not given. Sampling occurred on day 63 after the first vaccine or placebo injection. The sample here was peripheral blood, taken in a trial of Ad26.COV2.S vaccine versus placebo. Every receptor here comes from a person between 18 and 65 years old who received the Ad26.COV2.S COVID-19 vaccine or a placebo.

V gene TRBV5-1 combines with J gene TRBJ2-1, with 9 bases that match TRBD2. CDR3 size: 15 residues. Germline CDR1 SGHRS, CDR2 YFSETQ. With V trimmed by 4 bases and J by 8 bases, 10 bases remained unmatched. CDR3 sequence reads: CASSKGAGGPDEQFF. CDR3 bases: TGCGCCAGCAGCAAGGGGGCGGGAGGGCCGGATGAGCAGTTCTTC.

The chain uses TRBV27 and TRBJ1-2; tentative D call: TRBD1 (5 bases). V was cut by 5 bases and J by 0 bases, with 10 bases left in between. Per germline, CDR1 MNHEY and CDR2 SMNVEV (reference sequence). The CDR3 extends over 14 amino acids. CDR3 amino acids: CASSRDGSNYGYTF. DNA for the CDR3: TGTGCCAGCAGTCGGGACGGCTCTAACTATGGCTACACCTTC.

The chain combines TRBV9 with TRBJ2-1; D is tentatively TRBD1 or TRBD2 (5 bases each). Germline values: CDR1 SGDLS, CDR2 YYNGEE. The CDR3 is made up of 14 amino acids. Trimming stripped 2 bases from V and 5 bases from J, with 11 bases between. The CDR3 DNA reads TGTGCCAGCAGCGTTCGGGACGCGAACAATGAGCAGTTCTTC. It translates to CASSVRDANNEQFF.

This rearrangement joins TRBV19 to TRBJ2-6; D perhaps matches TRBD1 (5 bases). This CDR3 is built from 14 residues. Germline V lookup: CDR1 LNHDA, CDR2 SQIVND (reference sequence). The V and J ends lost 6 bases and 2 bases respectively, with 8 bases between them. The CDR3 DNA follows: TGTGCCAGTAGCTGGACAACTGGGGCCAACGTCCTGACTTTC. Its protein is CASSWTTGANVLTF.